The rows below give T cell receptor beta chains drawn from one sample of a study of tumor and adjacent non-tumor tissue in lung cancer. TCRdb redid the calling of the multiplex PCR reads with MiXCR, one entry per CDR3 protein. The sample includes 76,000 or so distinct CDR3 sequences, 55% to 70% of them seen just once. The sample was lung tumor tissue. These receptors originate from a woman in her 70s with non-small cell lung cancer. The CDR3 runs from the conserved cysteine through the conserved F or W. D genes are given only for firm matches. Size is stated for part of the rows, as once, few or many counts, or as a class when the clone is expanded.

D: TRBD1
size: NA
J: TRBJ1-5
V: TRBV4-1
DNA: TGTGCCAGTAACCCCGGGGGCAGGGGGCTGGGTCAGCCCCAGCATTTT
CDR3: CASNPGGRGLGQPQHF

D: TRBD1
size: NA
J: TRBJ1-5
V: TRBV12-3/TRBV12-4
DNA: TGTGCCAGTAGTGTAAAGACAGGGGGCGTTAATCAGCCGCAGCATTTT
CDR3: CASSVKTGGVNQPQHF

D: TRBD2
size: NA
J: TRBJ2-5
V: TRBV4-1
DNA: TGCGCCAGCAGCCATCCGGGACTAGCGGGAGGGCCGGAGCAAGAGACCCGGTACTTC
CDR3: CASSHPGLAGGPEQETRYF

D: TRBD1
size: few
J: TRBJ2-7
V: TRBV11-3
DNA: TGTACCAGCAACTTAAGGTCAGGGGGCACCTACGAGCAGTACTTC
CDR3: CTSNLRSGGTYEQYF

D: NA
size: NA
J: TRBJ1-5
V: TRBV28
DNA: TGTGCCAGCAGTTTACAGGGGACGAAGTGGGATCAGCCCCAGCATTTT
CDR3: CASSLQGTKWDQPQHF

D: NA
size: few
J: TRBJ2-7
V: TRBV11-2
DNA: TGTGCCAGCAGCTTAGATCCCCAGAGGTCCTACGAGCAGTACTTC
CDR3: CASSLDPQRSYEQYF

D: NA
size: NA
J: TRBJ2-1
V: TRBV4-2
DNA: TGTGCCAGCAGTCACGGAACAGGAGGCACCGACAATGAGCTGTTCTTC
CDR3: CASSHGTGGTDNELFF

D: NA
size: many
J: TRBJ2-6
V: TRBV6-5
DNA: TGTGCCAGCAGTGCATCAGGGTCTGGGGCCAACGTCCTGACTTTC
CDR3: CASSASGSGANVLTF

D: NA
size: NA
J: TRBJ1-2
V: TRBV14
DNA: TGTGCCATCTACACCAAGGGACTTAATGAGGGCTACACCTTC
CDR3: CAIYTKGLNEGYTF

D: NA
size: NA
J: TRBJ2-1
V: TRBV5-4
DNA: TGCGCCAGCAGCCCGAGTTCGGGCGCAAATTTGGACAATGAGCAGTTCTTC
CDR3: CASSPSSGANLDNEQFF

D: NA
size: NA
J: TRBJ2-1
V: TRBV12-3/TRBV12-4
DNA: TGTACCAGCAGTCCACTTTCGGGTGAGCAGTTCTTC
CDR3: CTSSPLSGEQFF

D: TRBD2
size: NA
J: TRBJ2-7
V: TRBV10-3
DNA: TGTGCCTCAGCAGCGGGCGGGAGCCACAACGAGCAGTACTTC
CDR3: CASAAGGSHNEQYF

D: TRBD1
size: NA
J: TRBJ2-7
V: TRBV6-5
DNA: TGTGCCAGTACTTACTCGACCCAGGGGGCTGGCGAGCAGCACTTC
CDR3: CASTYSTQGAGEQHF

D: TRBD2
size: NA
J: TRBJ2-1
V: TRBV5-1
DNA: TGCGCCAGCAGCCCAGGGACTAGCGTGAGGGCCGGTGAACAGTTCTTC
CDR3: CASSPGTSVRAGEQFF

D: TRBD2
size: NA
J: TRBJ2-2
V: TRBV28
DNA: TGTGCCAGCAGTGGTACTTGCGGGAGCGCGAACACCGGGGAGCTGTTTTTT
CDR3: CASSGTCGSANTGELFF

D: NA
size: NA
J: TRBJ1-1
V: TRBV9
DNA: TGTCCCAGCAGCATACAGGACAGAGTCACTGAAGCTTTCTTT
CDR3: CPSSIQDRVTEAFF

D: NA
size: NA
J: TRBJ1-1
V: TRBV5-4
DNA: TGTGCCAGCAGGTGGACAACATGGAGCGCTGAAGCTTTCTTT
CDR3: CASRWTTWSAEAFF

D: TRBD2
size: medium-sized
J: TRBJ2-2
V: TRBV29-1
DNA: TGCAGCGCGGGGACTAGCGGGAGTAACGTCGGGGAGCTGTTTTTT
CDR3: CSAGTSGSNVGELFF

D: NA
size: NA
J: TRBJ1-2
V: TRBV7-9
DNA: TGTGCCAGCAGCTTATGGACGGCCTTGAGAGGCTACACCTTC
CDR3: CASSLWTALRGYTF

D: TRBD2
size: once
J: TRBJ2-1
V: TRBV10-3
DNA: TGTGCCATCAGTAAGAGCGCTAGCGGGAGTGGTAGTGAGCAATTCTTC
CDR3: CAISKSASGSGSEQFF

D: NA
size: NA
J: TRBJ1-5
V: TRBV6-5
DNA: TGTGCCAGCAGTGTAAGGTTTGACAATCAGCCCCAGCATTTT
CDR3: CASSVRFDNQPQHF

D: TRBD1
size: NA
J: TRBJ2-1
V: TRBV6-1
DNA: TGTGCCAGCGTCGTGGGGTGGGACAGCTCCTGCAATGAGCAGTTCTTC
CDR3: CASVVGWDSSCNEQFF

D: NA
size: NA
J: TRBJ1-1
V: TRBV14
DNA: TGTGCCAGCAGCCCAGATTGGAGGTCCCGAATGAAGAACACTGAAGCTTTCTTT
CDR3: CASSPDWRSRMKNTEAFF

D: TRBD1
size: NA
J: TRBJ2-2
V: TRBV6-5
DNA: TGTGCCAGCAGACTCACCGGGACAGGGTACACAGGGGAGCTGCTTTTT
CDR3: CASRLTGTGYTGELLF

D: NA
size: NA
J: TRBJ1-1
V: TRBV4-1
DNA: TGCGCCAGCAGCCCCCCAGGATATCGAACAGACGCTGAAGCTTTCTTT
CDR3: CASSPPGYRTDAEAFF

D: TRBD2
size: many
J: TRBJ2-5
V: TRBV5-1
DNA: TGCGCCAGCAGCTTGTGGGCTAGCGGCCAAGAGACCCAGTACTTC
CDR3: CASSLWASGQETQYF

D: NA
size: few
J: TRBJ1-4
V: TRBV4-1
DNA: TGCGCCAGCAGCACCCATGGTGGGGGTTTGGGATTTGCAACTAATGAAAAACTGTTTTTT
CDR3: CASSTHGGGLGFATNEKLFF

D: NA
size: NA
J: TRBJ2-3
V: TRBV11-2
DNA: TGTGCAAGCAGCGTAGACGTCCTTGGCAGAGATACACAGTATTTT
CDR3: CASSVDVLGRDTQYF

D: NA
size: NA
J: TRBJ2-1
V: TRBV11-2
DNA: TGTGCCAGCAGCCTATCGCCGGAGGGCCGGCGTGAGCAGCTCTTC
CDR3: CASSLSPEGRREQLF

D: NA
size: many
J: TRBJ1-5
V: TRBV20-1
DNA: TGCAGTGCATGGGCCCTCAGCAATCAGCCCCAGCATTTT
CDR3: CSAWALSNQPQHF

D: NA
size: NA
J: TRBJ2-1
V: TRBV29-1
DNA: TGCAGTGTTGATAGGGAAGGAACCTACAATAAGCAGTTCTTC
CDR3: CSVDREGTYNKQFF

D: TRBD1
size: once
J: TRBJ2-2
V: TRBV6-5
DNA: TGTGCCAGCAGGCGAGGACAGGGAATCTCCACCGGGGAGCTGTTTTTT
CDR3: CASRRGQGISTGELFF

D: NA
size: NA
J: TRBJ2-7
V: TRBV5-6
DNA: TGTGTCAGCAACGATGGTGGTTGGGTGGCCAGCGAGCAGTACTTC
CDR3: CVSNDGGWVASEQYF

D: NA
size: NA
J: TRBJ2-6
V: TRBV28
DNA: TGTGTCAGCAGTTTAGGAGGCTCTGGGGCCAAGGTCCTGACTTTC
CDR3: CVSSLGGSGAKVLTF

D: TRBD2
size: NA
J: TRBJ2-7
V: TRBV6-2/TRBV6-3
DNA: TGTGCCAGCACCACGCCGGGACTAGCGGTCTACGAGCAGTACTTC
CDR3: CASTTPGLAVYEQYF

D: NA
size: NA
J: TRBJ2-1
V: TRBV29-1
DNA: TGCAGCGTCAGGGACCCAACCAAGGGTGAGCAGTTCTTC
CDR3: CSVRDPTKGEQFF

D: TRBD2
size: NA
J: TRBJ2-7
V: TRBV6-6
DNA: TGTCTCAGCAGAGGGGTTAGCGGGAGTTACGAGCAGTACTTC
CDR3: CLSRGVSGSYEQYF

D: NA
size: NA
J: TRBJ1-6
V: TRBV7-9
DNA: TGTGCCAGCAGCTGGGGACGGAACTATAATTCACCCCTCCACTTT
CDR3: CASSWGRNYNSPLHF

D: TRBD2
size: NA
J: TRBJ2-1
V: TRBV28
DNA: TGTGCCAGCAGTTTATTGGGTGCGTATCAGCGGGATCAGTTCTTC
CDR3: CASSLLGAYQRDQFF

D: TRBD2
size: many
J: TRBJ2-1
V: TRBV4-1
DNA: TGCGCCAGCAGCTCCGAGACTAGCGGGAGGGAAGGTGGTGAGCAGTTCTTC
CDR3: CASSSETSGREGGEQFF

D: NA
size: NA
J: TRBJ1-4
V: TRBV20-1
DNA: TGCAGTGCTAGAGACCAGCATAATATTAATGAAAAACTGTTTTTT
CDR3: CSARDQHNINEKLFF

D: TRBD2
size: NA
J: TRBJ2-7
V: TRBV28
DNA: TGTGTCAACAGTTTTCGGGGGGACTCCTACGAGCAGTACTTC
CDR3: CVNSFRGDSYEQYF

D: NA
size: NA
J: TRBJ2-7
V: TRBV20-1
DNA: TGCAGTGCTCAGACTGGCTACGAGCAGTACTTC
CDR3: CSAQTGYEQYF

D: NA
size: NA
J: TRBJ1-2
V: TRBV29-1
DNA: TGCAGCATTCAGTCAGGGGCTGGTGGCTACACCTTC
CDR3: CSIQSGAGGYTF